Following are 13 T cell receptor beta chains from one sample sequenced in a study of blood T cell repertoires in COVID-19. Data came from immunoSEQ multiplex PCR; TCRdb stores just in-frame clones and leaves some out. The sample includes 300,000 to 400,000 clones, about nine tenths of them seen just once. Sequencing was carried out using peripheral blood. These receptors were taken from a man aged 25 to 40 with COVID-19, enrolled during active disease.

The chain links TRBV19 to TRBJ1-5; 7 nucleotides align to TRBD1. CDR3 length: 17 residues. Germline V lookup: CDR1 LNHDA, CDR2 SQIVND (reference sequence). The ends lost 5 bases at V and 0 bases at J; junction bases unmatched: 10. The CDR3 protein is CASSWTGDPNSNQPQHF. The CDR3 DNA follows: TGTGCCAGTAGTTGGACAGGCGACCCTAATAGCAATCAGCCCCAGCATTTT.

This CDR3 reads CASNSLQGRDQPQHF. CDR3 DNA sequence: TGTGCCAGCAATTCACTCCAGGGCCGCGATCAGCCCCAGCATTTT. J is TRBJ1-5 and V is TRBV27; TRBD1 might be the D (5 bases). Trimming took 7 bases from V and 5 from J, leaving 18 bases between them. The CDR3 is made up of 15 amino acids. Germline CDR1 and CDR2: MNHEY and SMNVEV (reference sequence).

This clone showed up just once. This chain uses TRBV18 with TRBJ2-2; maybe TRBD2 (5 bases). Trimming left V 8 bases short and J 6 bases short, with 19 bases between. The CDR3 loop spans 15 amino acids. Germline CDR1 is KGHSH and CDR2 is LQKENI. For the CDR3, the DNA is TGTGCCAGCCTAGAACCGTCAGCGCGGGCCGGGGAGCTGTTTTTT. Translated: CASLEPSARAGELFF.

On this clone itself: Its ends do not fully match the called genes, so a read error is possible. The J gene is TRBJ1-2, the V gene TRBV7-9; possible D gene TRBD1, 6 bases. The germline CDR1 and CDR2 sequences are SEHNR and FQNEAQ (reference sequence). The CDR3 is 13 residues long. The DNA for the CDR3 is TGTGCCAGCAGCTCGACACGGACAGCCTGGCTGGGCTTC. Translation gives CASSSTRTAWLGF.

In its sample, this clone was seen once. The rearrangement joins TRBV28 to TRBJ1-4, with TRBD1 matching 10 bases. The CDR3 consists of 14 residues. Germline CDR1 MDHEN, CDR2 SYDVKM. Trimming removed 6 bases from V and 7 bases from J; junction bases left unmatched: 5. CDR3 bases: TGTGCCAGCAGCTGGGACAGGGGAGGTGAAAAACTGTTTTTT. Translating it yields CASSWDRGGEKLFF.

The CDR3: CAISESAFGYTF. The CDR3 DNA reads as TGTGCCATCAGTGAGTCAGCTTTTGGCTACACCTTC. The chain combines TRBV10-3 with TRBJ1-2; D call uncertain. The ends were cut back, 0 bases at V and 7 bases at J, with 6 bases in the middle. This CDR3 comprises 12 residues. CDR1 and CDR2 (germline): ENHRY, SYGVKD.

The chain combines TRBV6-2 or TRBV6-3 with TRBJ2-7; 9 nucleotides align to TRBD2. Germline CDR1 reads MNHEY; CDR2 reads SVGEGT. With V trimmed by 2 bases and J by 3 bases, 11 bases remained unmatched. CDR3 length: 17 residues. This CDR3 is CASSYPVIAGAYYEQYF. CDR3 DNA: TGTGCCAGCAGTTACCCCGTAATAGCGGGGGCCTACTACGAGCAGTACTTC.

This chain links TRBV4-3 with TRBJ2-3, with TRBD2 identical over 11 bases. V dropped 2 bases and J dropped 1; count of bases not matched to a gene: 8. Germline V gene lookup returns CDR1 LGHNA and CDR2 YSLEER. The CDR3 sequence is 18 residues long. CDR3 in amino acids: CASSQWAPTSGGTDTQYF. In nucleotides, the CDR3 is TGCGCCAGCAGCCAATGGGCCCCGACTAGCGGGGGCACAGATACGCAGTATTTT.

Remarks on this clone: Its ends do not fully match the called genes, so a read error is possible. The J gene is TRBJ1-5, the V gene TRBV6-5, with D tentatively TRBD1 (6 bases). Looked up from germline, CDR1 is MNHEY and CDR2 is SVGAGI. CDR3 length equals 15 residues. CDR3 in DNA: TGTGCCTGCAGGAGGGCAGGGGAGAGGAATCAGCCCCAGCATTTT. Its translation: CACRRAGERNQPQHF.

This chain links TRBV27 with TRBJ2-3; 16 positions agree with TRBD2. The V segment lost 3 bases and the J segment 5 bases; nucleotides outside the gene matches: 14. The germline V gene encodes CDR1 MNHEY and CDR2 SMNVEV (reference sequence). This CDR3 region has 20 residues. The CDR3: CASSLWQPGLAGGPRDTQYF. Here the CDR3 DNA reads TGTGCCAGCAGTTTGTGGCAGCCGGGACTAGCGGGAGGGCCGAGAGATACGCAGTATTTT.

This sequence joins TRBV5-1 and TRBJ1-1; 8 bases agree with TRBD1. CDR1 is SGHRS, CDR2 YFSETQ, per germline. The CDR3 covers 15 residues. V was clipped by 0 bases and J by 4 bases; unmatched bases: 5. The CDR3 spells CASSLGTGGGTEAFF. In DNA, the CDR3 is TGCGCCAGCAGCTTGGGAACAGGGGGAGGCACTGAAGCTTTCTTT.

The chain joins TRBV12-5 to TRBJ2-1, with 9 positions matching TRBD2. The trim removed 4 bases at V and 7 bases at J, leaving 2 bases unmatched. The CDR3 consists of 13 residues. The V gene's germline CDR1 is LGHNT and CDR2 FRNRAP. CDR3: CASGYGLANEQFF. In nucleotides, the CDR3 is TGTGCTAGTGGTTACGGACTAGCGAATGAGCAGTTCTTC.

This chain links TRBV5-6 with TRBJ1-5; D remains ambiguous. This CDR3 has 15 residues. Germline V gene lookup returns CDR1 SGHDT and CDR2 YYEEEE. Trimming cost V 1 base and J 4 bases, with 12 bases left between them. The CDR3 spells CASSLFGFLNQPQHF. CDR3 coding DNA: TGTGCCAGCAGCTTGTTCGGGTTCTTAAATCAGCCCCAGCATTTT.